This TCR beta chain was recovered during a study of chemoradiotherapy in HPV16-positive cancers. Study as a whole: Two HPV16-positive patients' cells yielded candidate HPV-specific clones and common motifs.

Repertoires were sampled repeatedly during chemoradiotherapy. Assay: immunoSEQ multiplex PCR; the TCRdb copy retains only in-frame clones and omits some. The table has tens of thousands of clones, more than 90% seen once. The study's findings and limits: HPV-specific T cells were functionally defined from only a couple of HPV16-positive patients.

For this clone: Its specificity is not known.

The clonotype was recovered from a human donor with HPV-associated anogenital cancer. The source material was blood, sampled from a patient who underwent chemoradiotherapy.

The DNA of the CDR3 is TGCGCCAGCAGCCAAGTTGAGGGACAGGGGTACGAGCAGTACTTC. Residues: CASSQVEGQGYEQYF. The genes are TRBV4-3 and TRBJ2-7, with TRBD1 identical over 10 bases. V was clipped by 1 base and J by 4 bases; unmatched bases: 4. The germline gives CDR1 LGHNA, CDR2 YSLEER. This CDR3 has 15 amino acids.